This T cell receptor beta chain is drawn from a study of T cells in Graves' hyperthyroidism and ophthalmopathy. General observations from the study: Ophthalmopathy was separated from stable hyperthyroidism by a 13 V-J model. Blood samples included most of the expanded thyroid clonotypes exceeding 0.001.

Germline CDR1 reads SEHNR; CDR2 reads FQNEAQ (reference sequence). The CDR3 loop spans 15 amino acids. With 6 bases clipped from V and 5 bases from J, the junction kept 11 bases outside the gene matches. For the diagnoses, clinical symptoms, serum thyroxine and TRAb, thyroid ultrasound and orbital computed tomography were used. Amplification yielded TCR beta CDR3 regions, with RNA transcripts as the source. The study used the HTBI primer set for a first-round RT-PCR of the TCR CDR3. TCRdb used MiXCR to reprocess the multiplex PCR reads, holding one entry per CDR3 protein. The sample includes about 680,000 distinct CDR3 sequences, roughly 32% of them seen just once. This clonotype showed up just a few times. The antigen remains unidentified.

This clonotype was obtained from a woman between 40 and 55 years old with Graves' hyperthyroidism. The chain couples TRBV7-9 to TRBJ2-7; 9 nucleotides match TRBD2. Sequencing input: blood. CDR3 sequence reads: CASSDLGGRGNEQYF. The CDR3 bases are TGTGCCAGCAGTGATCTCGGCGGGAGGGGTAACGAGCAGTACTTC.